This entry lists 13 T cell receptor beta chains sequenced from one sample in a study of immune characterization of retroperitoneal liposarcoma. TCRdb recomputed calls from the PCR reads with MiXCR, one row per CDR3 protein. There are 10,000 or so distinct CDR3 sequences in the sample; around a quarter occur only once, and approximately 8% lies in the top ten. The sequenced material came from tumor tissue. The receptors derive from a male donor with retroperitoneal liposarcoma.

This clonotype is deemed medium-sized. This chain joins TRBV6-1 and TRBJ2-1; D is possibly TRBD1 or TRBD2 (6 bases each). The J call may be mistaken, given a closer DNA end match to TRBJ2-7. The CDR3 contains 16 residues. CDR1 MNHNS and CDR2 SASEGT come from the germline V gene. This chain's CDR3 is CASSSRRGEDSYEQYF. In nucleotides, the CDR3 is TGTGCCAGCAGTTCCCGTAGGGGGGAGGACTCCTACGAGCAGTACTTC.

The CDR3 is CASSPGLAGNEQYF. The CDR3 DNA is TGTGCCAGCAGCCCGGGACTAGCGGGGAATGAGCAGTACTTC. The chain uses TRBV6-1 and TRBJ2-1; 13 bases align to TRBD2. TRBJ2-7 explains the end of the DNA better; the J call may be wrong. The CDR3 runs to 14 residues. Germline values: CDR1 MNHNS, CDR2 SASEGT.

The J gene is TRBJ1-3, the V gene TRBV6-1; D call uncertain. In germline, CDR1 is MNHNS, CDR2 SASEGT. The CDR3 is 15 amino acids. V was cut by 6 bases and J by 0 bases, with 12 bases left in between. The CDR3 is CASRTLGYSGNTIYF. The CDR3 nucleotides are TGTGCCAGCAGAACTCTTGGGTACTCTGGAAACACCATATATTTT.

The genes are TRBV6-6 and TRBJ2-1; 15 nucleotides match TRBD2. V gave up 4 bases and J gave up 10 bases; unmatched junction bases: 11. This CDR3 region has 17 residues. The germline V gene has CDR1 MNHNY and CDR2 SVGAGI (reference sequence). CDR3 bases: TGTGCCAGCAGTTCTCCCGGGACTAGCGGGAGGATCCACGAGCAGTTCTTC. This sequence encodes CASSSPGTSGRIHEQFF.

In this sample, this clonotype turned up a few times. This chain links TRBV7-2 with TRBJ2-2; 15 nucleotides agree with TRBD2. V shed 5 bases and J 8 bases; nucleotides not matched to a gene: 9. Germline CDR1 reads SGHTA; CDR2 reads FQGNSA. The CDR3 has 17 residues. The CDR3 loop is CASSTWTSGRAGGELFF. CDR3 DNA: TGTGCCAGCAGCACCTGGACTAGCGGGAGGGCGGGAGGGGAGCTGTTTTTT.

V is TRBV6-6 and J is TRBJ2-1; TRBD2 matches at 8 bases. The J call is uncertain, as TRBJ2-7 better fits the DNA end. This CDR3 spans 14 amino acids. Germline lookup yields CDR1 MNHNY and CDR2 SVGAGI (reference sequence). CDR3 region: CASTVSGVAYEQYF. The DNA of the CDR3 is TGTGCCAGCACCGTTAGCGGGGTCGCCTACGAGCAGTACTTC.

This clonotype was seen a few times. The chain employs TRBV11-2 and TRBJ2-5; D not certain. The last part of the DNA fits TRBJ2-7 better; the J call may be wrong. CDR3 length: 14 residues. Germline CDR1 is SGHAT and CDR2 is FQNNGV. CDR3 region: CASSFNSGDYEQYF. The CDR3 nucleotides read TGTGCCAGCAGCTTTAACAGTGGGGACTACGAGCAGTACTTC.

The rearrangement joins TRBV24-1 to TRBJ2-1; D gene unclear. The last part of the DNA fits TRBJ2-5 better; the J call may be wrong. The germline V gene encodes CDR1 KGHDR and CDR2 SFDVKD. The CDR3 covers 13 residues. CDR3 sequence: CATTDNHQETQYF. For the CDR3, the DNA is TGTGCCACCACCGACAACCACCAAGAGACCCAGTACTTC.

The CDR3 DNA is TGTGCCAGCAGCCCAATACTAGCGGCTGTCTACAATGAGCAGTTCTTC. Encoded protein: CASSPILAAVYNEQFF. The V gene is TRBV11-2, the J gene TRBJ2-1; 8 positions match TRBD2. Germline assignment: CDR1 SGHAT and CDR2 FQNNGV. The CDR3 sequence is 16 residues long. The V gene end was trimmed by 5 bases and the J gene end by 3 bases; junction bases not matched to a gene: 9.

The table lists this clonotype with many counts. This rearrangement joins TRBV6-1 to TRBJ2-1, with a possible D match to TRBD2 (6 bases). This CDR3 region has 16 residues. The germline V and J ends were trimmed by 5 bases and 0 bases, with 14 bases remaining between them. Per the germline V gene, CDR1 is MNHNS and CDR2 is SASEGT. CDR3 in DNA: TGTGCCAGCAGTCACCATGACGGGAGCTCCTACAATGAGCAGTTCTTC. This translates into CASSHHDGSSYNEQFF.

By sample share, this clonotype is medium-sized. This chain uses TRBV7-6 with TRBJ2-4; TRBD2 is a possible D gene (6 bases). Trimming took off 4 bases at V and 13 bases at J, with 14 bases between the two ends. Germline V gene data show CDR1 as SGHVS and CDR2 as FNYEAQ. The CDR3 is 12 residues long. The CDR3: CASSSMGREQYF. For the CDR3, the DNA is TGTGCCAGCAGCTCCATGGGTCGGGAGCAGTACTTC.

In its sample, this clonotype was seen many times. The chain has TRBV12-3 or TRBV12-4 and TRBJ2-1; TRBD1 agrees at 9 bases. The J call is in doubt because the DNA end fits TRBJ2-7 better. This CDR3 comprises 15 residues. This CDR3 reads CASSATGTGYHEQYF. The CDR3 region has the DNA TGTGCCAGCAGTGCAACCGGGACAGGGTACCACGAGCAGTACTTC.

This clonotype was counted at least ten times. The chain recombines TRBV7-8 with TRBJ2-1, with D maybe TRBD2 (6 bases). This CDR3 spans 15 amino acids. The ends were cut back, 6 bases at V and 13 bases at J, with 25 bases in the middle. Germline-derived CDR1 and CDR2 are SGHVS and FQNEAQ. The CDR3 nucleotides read TGTGCCAGCAGTATGGAGTTGGGACTCCAAGAGACCCAGTTCTTC. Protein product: CASSMELGLQETQFF. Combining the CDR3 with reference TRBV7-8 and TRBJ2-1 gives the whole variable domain GAGVSQSPRYKVAKRGQDVALRCDPISGHVSLFWYQQALGQGPEFLTYFQNEAQLDKSGLPSDRFFAERPEGSVSTLKIQRTQQEDSAVYLCASSMELGLQETQFFGPGTRLTVL.